The present entry profiles one TCR beta chain with its context. Its cognate antigen is unknown. The length of the CDR3 is 16 residues. V was trimmed by 2 bases and J by 1 base, leaving 13 bases between them. Germline CDR1 and CDR2: LGHNA and YNFKEQ. PCR involved 60 Vbeta and 13 Jbeta primers. Original processing methods: An analysis that came later counted 60 million to 80 million unique TCR beta chains, around 12 million shared. Using immunoSEQ multiplex PCR, the repertoire was profiled, and TCRdb retains in-frame clones only, with some absent. V and J calls plus clone size are reproduced from that table; the DNA served to infer D and trimming. The table records 200,000 to 250,000 clones, roughly 80% of them present only once. This entry belongs to a study of cytomegalovirus exposure and HLA in healthy donors. Study-wide findings and caveats: In most subjects, TCR beta sequences reportedly gave accurate predictions of HLA-A and HLA-B alleles.

The specimen sequenced was PBMCs. The V gene is TRBV4-2, the J gene TRBJ2-3, with a tentative D call TRBD2 (6 bases). This clonotype was sampled from a woman between 40 and 55 years old in good health and CMV-seropositive. The chain's CDR3 is CASSQLALSGTDTQYF. In DNA, the CDR3 is TGTGCCAGCAGCCAACTAGCGCTCAGTGGCACAGATACGCAGTATTTT.